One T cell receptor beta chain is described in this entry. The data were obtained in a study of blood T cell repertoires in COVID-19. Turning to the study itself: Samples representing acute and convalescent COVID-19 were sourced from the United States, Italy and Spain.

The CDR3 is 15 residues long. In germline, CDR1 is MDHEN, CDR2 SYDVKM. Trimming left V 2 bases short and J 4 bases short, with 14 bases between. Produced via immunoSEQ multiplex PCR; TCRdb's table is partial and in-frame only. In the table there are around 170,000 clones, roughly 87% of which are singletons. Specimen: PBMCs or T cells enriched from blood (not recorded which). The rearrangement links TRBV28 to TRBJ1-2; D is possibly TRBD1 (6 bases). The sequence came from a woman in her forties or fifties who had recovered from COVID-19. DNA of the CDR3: TGTGCCAGCAGTTTACCCCGTAGGGGGACCTATGGCTACACCTTC. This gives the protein CASSLPRRGTYGYTF.